The 18 T cell receptor beta chains reported below all come from one sample, sequenced in a study of shared clonotypes between healthy human individuals. This table comes from immunoSEQ multiplex PCR, and its TCRdb copy is limited to in-frame clones, with some not included. Found here are about 710,000 clones, around 77% of them singletons; the top ten hold less than 2%. Sequencing input: memory CD4+ T cells sorted from blood. Subset denoted: CD45RA-negative fraction. Receptor source: a woman between 25 and 40 years old in good health.

The rearrangement links TRBV6-1 to TRBJ2-1, with TRBD1 matching over 7 bases. J was trimmed by 4 bases and V by 6 bases; bases with no gene match: 6. This CDR3 has 14 amino acids. Germline lookup yields CDR1 MNHNS and CDR2 SASEGT. The CDR3 protein is CASRTGTDYNEQFF. CDR3 sequence (DNA): TGTGCCAGCAGGACGGGGACAGATTACAATGAGCAGTTCTTC.

The chain combines TRBV28 with TRBJ1-3; TRBD1 agrees at 7 bases. Germline CDR1 reads MDHEN; CDR2 reads SYDVKM. This CDR3 is 16 amino acids long. V shed 3 bases and J 3 bases; nucleotides not matched to a gene: 8. CDR3 loop: CASSLFRTGYGNTIYF. CDR3 coding DNA: TGTGCCAGCAGTTTGTTCCGGACAGGCTATGGAAACACCATATATTTT.

This clone occurred a few times. Other DNA sequences of this sample code for an identical CDR3. This chain uses TRBV2 with TRBJ2-3; TRBD2 matches 8 bases. The CDR3 consists of 15 residues. V trimming: 5 bases; J trimming: 1 base; junction bases outside the gene matches: 5. From germline, CDR1 is SNHLY and CDR2 FYNNEI. The CDR3 nucleotides read TGTGCCAGCAGTCTACTAGCGGCCCGCACAGATACGCAGTATTTT. Protein sequence: CASSLLAARTDTQYF.

The CDR3 nucleotides read TGTGCCACCAGCAGAGACAGGGCCGGGGATTCACCCCTCCACTTT. As protein: CATSRDRAGDSPLHF. The V gene is TRBV15, the J gene TRBJ1-6, with D possibly being TRBD1 (5 bases). This CDR3 region has 15 residues. The V end lost 0 bases, the J end lost 8 bases, and 11 bases lay between the germline ends. Germline assignment: CDR1 LNHNV and CDR2 YYDKDF (reference sequence).

The V and J genes are TRBV7-2 and TRBJ2-5; a weak D match, TRBD2 (5 bases). The germline V gene has CDR1 SGHTA and CDR2 FQGNSA. V shed 5 bases and J shed 5 bases, with 18 bases lying between them. The CDR3 sequence is 15 residues long. The CDR3 region is CASSLNPSREETQYF. DNA of the CDR3: TGTGCCAGCAGCCTCAACCCCTCAAGGGAGGAGACCCAGTACTTC.

This chain uses TRBV18 with TRBJ2-6; no firm D call. CDR3 length: 18 amino acids. Deletions cut 2 bases from V and 0 bases from J, with 14 bases between. CDR1 is KGHSH, CDR2 LQKENI, per germline. DNA of the CDR3: TGTGCCAGCTCACCATTTCCAGGACCTAGCTCTGGGGCCAACGTCCTGACTTTC. Its protein is CASSPFPGPSSGANVLTF.

This clone was seen a few times. This chain uses TRBV9 with TRBJ1-2; no reliable D call. Germline CDR1 SGDLS, CDR2 YYNGEE. V lost 3 bases, J lost 7 bases, and 7 bases lay in between. The CDR3 has 11 residues. CDR3 loop: CASSAGFGYTF. CDR3 nucleotides: TGTGCCAGCAGCGCAGGCTTTGGCTACACCTTC.

This clone was seen more than once but under ten times. CDR3 sequence: CASSIQADSSTDTQYF. CDR3 in DNA: TGTGCCAGTAGTATTCAGGCAGACTCAAGCACAGATACGCAGTATTTT. The gene calls are TRBV19 and TRBJ2-3; D gene uncertain. The CDR3 covers 16 residues. The germline V gene has CDR1 LNHDA and CDR2 SQIVND (reference sequence). The V and J ends lost 3 bases and 0 bases respectively, with 13 bases between them. The full variable domain, rest sourced from reference TRBV19 and TRBJ2-3, is DGGITQSPKYLFRKEGQNVTLSCEQNLNHDAMYWYRQDPGQGLRLIYYSQIVNDFQKGDIAEGYSVSREKKESFPLTVTSAQKNPTAFYLCASSIQADSSTDTQYFGPGTRLTVL.

This clone has a single count. The V gene is TRBV16, the J gene TRBJ1-6, with a tentative D call TRBD1 (5 bases). Trimming removed 2 bases from V and 8 bases from J, with 10 bases in between. CDR1 is KGHSY and CDR2 is FQNENV in the germline V gene. This CDR3 has 14 residues. The DNA of the CDR3 is TGTGCCAGCAGCCAAGGGGGATGGGATTCACCCCTCCACTTT. The encoded protein is CASSQGGWDSPLHF.

The chain recombines TRBV7-9 with TRBJ2-7; D not resolved. CDR1 and CDR2 (germline): SEHNR, FQNEAQ (reference sequence). The CDR3 has 14 residues. V was shortened by 4 bases and J by 6 bases, with 16 bases between the two germline ends. The CDR3 DNA follows: TGTGCCAGCAGCTCCACCCCTGTGCCTCTCGAGCAGTACTTC. Its protein is CASSSTPVPLEQYF.

This sequence joins TRBV19 and TRBJ2-3; tentatively, D is TRBD2 (7 bases). The germline V gene encodes CDR1 LNHDA and CDR2 SQIVND (reference sequence). CDR3 size: 15 residues. V lost 7 bases and J lost 4, with 18 bases in between. The CDR3 DNA sequence: TGTGCCAGTACCCTAAAAGGGGGGGGAGCAGATACGCAGTATTTT. It codes for CASTLKGGGADTQYF.

Ten or more counts support this clone. The chain has TRBV10-2 and TRBJ2-2; either TRBD1 or TRBD2 may supply D (5 bases each). CDR1 and CDR2 from the germline V gene are WSHSY and SAAADI. Trimming pared 8 bases from V and 3 bases from J, leaving 10 bases between. CDR3 size: 13 residues. CDR3 coding DNA: TGCGCCAGCCGGGGCGGTGACACCGGGGAGCTGTTTTTT. This sequence encodes CASRGGDTGELFF.

This chain connects TRBV5-1 to TRBJ2-3; 11 nucleotides align to TRBD2. The germline V gene has CDR1 SGHRS and CDR2 YFSETQ. This CDR3 spans 15 amino acids. V was clipped by 1 base and J by 5 bases; unmatched bases: 3. The DNA for the CDR3 is TGCGCCAGCAGCTTGTCACTAGCGGGAGAAGATACGCAGTATTTT. This translates into CASSLSLAGEDTQYF.

The chain combines TRBV29-1 with TRBJ2-7, with TRBD1 matching over 10 bases. Germline V gene lookup returns CDR1 SQVTM and CDR2 ANQGSEA. V dropped 5 bases and J dropped 2; count of bases not matched to a gene: 6. This CDR3 is built from 14 residues. CDR3 residues: CSVNGDRGPYEQYF. Here the CDR3 DNA reads TGCAGCGTTAATGGGGACAGGGGTCCCTACGAGCAGTACTTC.

V gene TRBV30 combines with J gene TRBJ1-5, with 7 bases that match TRBD1. There are 13 residues in the CDR3. Germline V gene data show CDR1 as GTSNPN and CDR2 as SVGIG (reference sequence). The V and J ends lost 4 bases and 9 bases, in that order; junction bases with no gene match: 9. The CDR3 nucleotides read TGTGCCTGGAATGGACAGGCAAAAGCGCCCCAGCATTTT. This gives the protein CAWNGQAKAPQHF.

The table lists this clone with many counts. The chain combines TRBV21-1 with TRBJ2-1; TRBD2 is taken as the D call from the table, unchecked against the DNA. TRBV21-1 is given as a pseudogene. This CDR3 spans 16 amino acids. The CDR3 DNA is TGTGCCAGCAGCAAAGTTGGGAGGGCCAACTACAATGAGCAGTTCTTC. Translation: CASSKVGRANYNEQFF.

The chain is built from TRBV29-1 and TRBJ2-1; the D gene is possibly TRBD1 (8 bases). The V and J ends lost 7 bases and 4 bases respectively, with 29 bases between them. The CDR3 loop spans 18 amino acids. The germline V gene has CDR1 SQVTM and CDR2 ANQGSEA. This CDR3 reads CSAKSGGAGVWIYNEQFF. The DNA for the CDR3 is TGCAGCGCAAAATCAGGGGGCGCGGGGGTCTGGATTTACAATGAGCAGTTCTTC.

J is TRBJ1-4 and V is TRBV5-5; tentative D call: TRBD1 (6 bases). The CDR3 is made up of 16 amino acids. Trimming cost V 0 bases and J 1 base, with 10 bases left between them. Germline-derived CDR1 and CDR2 are SGHKS and YYEKEE (reference sequence). CDR3 DNA: TGTGCCAGCAGCTTGGACAGGGTTCAAACTAATGAAAAACTGTTTTTT. This codes for CASSLDRVQTNEKLFF.